Listed here are 24 T cell receptor beta chains from one sample, sequenced in a study of molecular identifiers for immune sequencing clone quantification. TCRdb passed the PCR reads through MiXCR, listing each CDR3 protein once. The sample lists 550,000 to 750,000 distinct CDR3 sequences, approximately 20% occurring once. The sample was naive CD8+ T cells from blood, with Jurkat cell RNA spiked in. Subset noted: FACS-sorted CD8+CD4-CCR7+CD45RA+ naive T cells. These receptors all come from a human donor in good health. Some libraries in this study had Jurkat cell RNA spiked in.

On this clonotype itself: Just one base apart from a much larger clone, this may be a read error. The rearrangement uses TRBV20-1 and TRBJ2-3, with 13 nucleotides matching TRBD2. J gave up 4 bases and V 1 base, and 5 bases lay outside the gene matches. This CDR3 comprises 16 residues. Germline V CDR1 and CDR2: DFQATT, SNEGSKA (reference sequence). The CDR3 loop reads CSARGPTSGRADTQYF. DNA for the CDR3: TGCAGTGCTAGAGGTCCAACTAGCGGGAGGGCAGATACGCAGTATTTT.

The chain couples TRBV20-1 to TRBJ1-6, with D perhaps matching TRBD1 (5 bases). Trimming removed 3 bases from V and 7 bases from J, with 10 bases in between. Germline values: CDR1 DFQATT, CDR2 SNEGSKA (reference sequence). CDR3 size: 13 residues. CDR3 sequence reads: CSARGTWNSPLHF. For the CDR3, the DNA is TGCAGTGCTAGGGGGACCTGGAATTCACCCCTCCACTTT.

The chain has TRBV5-5 and TRBJ2-7, with D perhaps assigned TRBD1 or TRBD2 (7 bases each). Trimming took off 6 bases at V and 2 bases at J, with 18 bases between the two ends. The CDR3 extends over 15 amino acids. CDR1 SGHKS and CDR2 YYEKEE come from the germline V gene (reference sequence). DNA of the CDR3: TGTGCCAGCACACAGGGGCTAGCGGTCCCCTACGAGCAGTACTTC. This translates into CASTQGLAVPYEQYF. Using reference TRBV5-5 and TRBJ2-7 for the parts outside the CDR3, the full variable domain is DAGVTQSPTHLIKTRGQQVTLRCSPISGHKSVSWYQQVLGQGPQFIFQYYEKEERGRGNFPDRFSARQFPNYSSELNVNALLLGDSALYLCASTQGLAVPYEQYFGPGTRLTVT.

This clonotype was counted at least ten times. V usage is TRBV19 and J usage is TRBJ2-7; TRBD1 matches 8 bases. The V gene end was trimmed by 2 bases and the J gene end by 2 bases; junction bases not matched to a gene: 8. The CDR3 runs to 16 residues. Germline V gene data show CDR1 as LNHDA and CDR2 as SQIVND (reference sequence). This CDR3 is CASSITGDRTTYEQYF. CDR3 nucleotides: TGTGCCAGTAGTATAACTGGGGACAGGACCACCTACGAGCAGTACTTC.

In its sample, this clonotype was seen a few times. V and J are TRBV13 and TRBJ1-1, with 12 bases matching TRBD1. J was trimmed by 4 bases and V by 3 bases; bases with no gene match: 3. The CDR3 spans 15 residues. In germline, CDR1 is PRHDT, CDR2 FYEKMQ (reference sequence). This CDR3 is CASSFTGQGATEAFF. CDR3 nucleotides: TGTGCCAGCAGCTTCACGGGACAGGGGGCCACTGAAGCTTTCTTT. Using reference TRBV13 and TRBJ1-1 for the parts outside the CDR3, the full variable domain is AAGVIQSPRHLIKEKRETATLKCYPIPRHDTVYWYQQGPGQDPQFLISFYEKMQSDKGSIPDRFSAQQFSDYHSELNMSSLELGDSALYFCASSFTGQGATEAFFGQGTRLTVV.

This clonotype was detected many times. The chain carries TRBV27 and TRBJ2-7, with 10 bases that match TRBD1. J lost 4 bases, V lost 3 bases, and 6 bases had no gene match. The CDR3 extends over 15 amino acids. From germline, CDR1 is MNHEY and CDR2 SMNVEV (reference sequence). The CDR3 reads CASSFAGTGVYEQYF. CDR3 DNA: TGTGCCAGCAGTTTCGCCGGGACAGGGGTATACGAGCAGTACTTC.

The chain employs TRBV4-1 and TRBJ1-2; a weak D match, TRBD1 (5 bases). Germline V gene data show CDR1 as MGHRA and CDR2 as YSYEKL. The CDR3 is made up of 16 amino acids. The V gene lost 3 bases and the J gene lost 3 bases, with 17 bases spanning the gap. CDR3 region: CASSHQDTPTDYGYTF. The CDR3 DNA sequence: TGCGCCAGCAGCCACCAGGACACCCCTACGGACTATGGCTACACCTTC.

As to this clonotype: This may stem from a read error, because a much larger clone lies one nucleotide away. The V call is TRBV4-3, the J call TRBJ2-3, with 7 bases lining up with TRBD1. The CDR3 consists of 13 residues. Germline assignment: CDR1 LGHNA and CDR2 YSLEER. The CDR3 sequence: CASSFKGTDTRYF. In nucleotides, the CDR3 is TGCGCCAGCAGCTTTAAGGGGACAGATACGCGGTATTTT.

The chain links TRBV7-8 to TRBJ2-6; D is possibly TRBD1 (5 bases). Between the trimmed V and J ends, which lost 4 bases and 0 bases, there was a span of 13 bases. Germline V lookup: CDR1 SGHVS, CDR2 FQNEAQ. The CDR3 extends over 17 amino acids. The CDR3: CASSSTENLSGANVLTF. Here the CDR3 DNA reads TGTGCCAGCAGCTCGACAGAAAACCTCTCTGGGGCCAACGTCCTGACTTTC.

In the case of this clonotype: This could be a read error, since a much larger clone is one nucleotide away. V gene TRBV11-2 combines with J gene TRBJ2-3; D remains ambiguous. Trimming took 2 bases from V and 2 from J, leaving 17 bases between them. Germline CDR1 reads SGHAT; CDR2 reads FQNNGV. The CDR3 is 17 residues long. CDR3 in DNA: TGTGCCAGCAGCTTACCTTCTGTAGCAAGACTCACAGATACGCAGTATTTT. This encodes CASSLPSVARLTDTQYF.

J is TRBJ2-3 and V is TRBV5-4; a possible D gene is TRBD1 (6 bases). From germline, CDR1 is SGHNT and CDR2 YYREEE (reference sequence). There are 17 residues in the CDR3. Trimming took 4 bases from V and 4 from J, leaving 22 bases between them. CDR3 in DNA: TGTGCCAGCAGCCCCTCCGATGAGCGTGGGGGCCCAGATACGCAGTATTTT. Translating gives CASSPSDERGGPDTQYF.

This chain uses TRBV5-4 with TRBJ1-2, with D maybe TRBD1 (6 bases). The CDR3 is 14 residues long. The V and J ends lost 2 bases and 6 bases respectively, with 14 bases between them. The germline V gene has CDR1 SGHNT and CDR2 YYREEE (reference sequence). The CDR3 loop reads CASSFFAGENGYTF. In DNA form, the CDR3 reads TGTGCCAGCAGCTTTTTTGCAGGGGAAAATGGCTACACCTTC.

This clonotype was observed at least ten times. V and J are TRBV9 and TRBJ1-1; D not resolved. The CDR3 runs to 15 residues. Trimming left V 2 bases short and J 3 bases short, with 14 bases between. Germline values: CDR1 SGDLS, CDR2 YYNGEE. CDR3 DNA: TGTGCCAGCAGCGTTTACCAGTACGGTGACACTGAAGCTTTCTTT. It is translated as CASSVYQYGDTEAFF.

This clonotype was counted ten times or more. The rearrangement links TRBV28 to TRBJ1-2; 7 bases line up with TRBD1. With V trimmed by 5 bases and J by 6 bases, 9 bases remained unmatched. Per the germline V gene, CDR1 is MDHEN and CDR2 is SYDVKM. This CDR3 has 14 amino acids. The CDR3 is CASSIHRTGDGYTF. As DNA, the CDR3 is TGTGCCAGCAGTATCCACAGAACAGGGGATGGCTACACCTTC.

The table lists this clonotype with many counts. The chain joins TRBV4-3 to TRBJ2-7; the D gene is possibly TRBD1 (5 bases). The CDR3 is 13 amino acids. Trimming removed 4 bases at V and 1 base at J, with 8 bases between. Germline V gene data show CDR1 as LGHNA and CDR2 as YSLEER. The CDR3 is CASSPDTSYEQYF. In DNA form, the CDR3 reads TGCGCCAGCAGCCCGGACACATCCTACGAGCAGTACTTC.

This clonotype was seen many times. The V call is TRBV27, the J call TRBJ2-6, with D unresolved. Trimming left V 6 bases short and J 7 bases short, with 4 bases between. Germline values: CDR1 MNHEY, CDR2 SMNVEV (reference sequence). CDR3 length: 11 amino acids. CDR3: CASRGANVLTF. As DNA, the CDR3 is TGTGCCAGCAGAGGAGCCAACGTCCTGACTTTC.

In this sample, this clonotype turned up many times. Mismatch with germline at one junction end may stem from a read error. This rearrangement joins TRBV7-7 to TRBJ2-3; possible D gene TRBD2, 6 bases. This CDR3 has 14 amino acids. In germline, CDR1 is SSHAT, CDR2 FNYEAQ (reference sequence). The CDR3 coding sequence is TGTGCTAGCAGCTTAGGCGGGGCGCGAGATACGCAGTATTTT. It codes for CASSLGGARDTQYF.

This clonotype was counted ten times or more. V gene TRBV4-3 combines with J gene TRBJ2-6; no clear D. The CDR3 loop spans 17 amino acids. V lost 1 base to trimming and J lost 2 bases, with 12 bases between them. Germline CDR1 LGHNA, CDR2 YSLEER. This CDR3 is CASSQALEVTGANVLTF. CDR3 DNA sequence: TGCGCCAGCAGCCAAGCTCTAGAGGTTACTGGGGCCAACGTCCTGACTTTC.

This clonotype came up many times. This rearrangement joins TRBV7-9 to TRBJ2-2, with D unresolved. Trimming pared 5 bases from V and 2 bases from J, leaving 12 bases between. The CDR3 loop spans 15 amino acids. Germline V gives CDR1 SEHNR, CDR2 FQNEAQ (reference sequence). The CDR3 DNA sequence: TGTGCCAGCAGCCCTCCGGGCAGAAACACCGGGGAGCTGTTTTTT. As protein: CASSPPGRNTGELFF.

Regarding this clonotype: One junction end does not reproduce the germline sequence, and a read error may be involved. The rearrangement links TRBV5-3 to TRBJ2-1; D is possibly TRBD1 (5 bases). TRBV5-3 is recorded as an ORF, its role being uncertain. This CDR3 has 16 amino acids. The CDR3 DNA reads TGTGCCAGCAGCTTGTTTCGGCAGGGTCCCTACAATGAGCAGTTCTTC. Its translation: CASSLFRQGPYNEQFF.

A word on this clonotype: One base away lies a much larger clone, so this may be a sequencing read error. The rearrangement links TRBV4-1 to TRBJ2-7, with D unclear. The germline CDR1 and CDR2 sequences are MGHRA and YSYEKL. V was cut by 2 bases and J by 3 bases, with 11 bases left in between. This CDR3 is built from 14 residues. This CDR3 is CASSQTPADYEQYF. In nucleotides, the CDR3 is TGCGCCAGCAGCCAAACCCCGGCAGACTACGAGCAGTACTTC.

Regarding this clonotype: It may be a read error: a sequence one base away is much more abundant. The chain is built from TRBV30 and TRBJ2-2, with TRBD1 matching over 7 bases. Losses at the gene ends were 3 bases for V and 5 bases for J; bases not matched to a gene: 3. CDR3 length equals 13 residues. The V gene's germline CDR1 is GTSNPN and CDR2 SVGIG (reference sequence). The CDR3 DNA is TGTGCCTGGAGCCGACAGGGAACCGGGGAGCTGTTTTTT. Its translation: CAWSRQGTGELFF.

The J gene is TRBJ2-7, the V gene TRBV20-1; the D is unclear. Trimming cost V 0 bases and J 1 base, with 10 bases left between them. CDR3 size: 14 residues. The V gene's germline CDR1 is DFQATT and CDR2 SNEGSKA (reference sequence). The CDR3 loop reads CSARDPGASYEQYF. Written as DNA, the CDR3 is TGCAGTGCTAGAGATCCCGGCGCTTCCTACGAGCAGTACTTC.

Ten or more counts support this clonotype. The chain links TRBV20-1 to TRBJ1-1; no clear D gene. Trimming shortened V by 6 bases and J by 6 bases, and 23 bases separated the two germline ends. The CDR3 consists of 15 residues. CDR1 and CDR2 from the germline V gene are DFQATT and SNEGSKA (reference sequence). CDR3 nucleotide sequence: TGCAGTGCAACCGACGGCTCGCGGGTTGGGGCTGAAGCTTTCTTT. This translates into CSATDGSRVGAEAFF.